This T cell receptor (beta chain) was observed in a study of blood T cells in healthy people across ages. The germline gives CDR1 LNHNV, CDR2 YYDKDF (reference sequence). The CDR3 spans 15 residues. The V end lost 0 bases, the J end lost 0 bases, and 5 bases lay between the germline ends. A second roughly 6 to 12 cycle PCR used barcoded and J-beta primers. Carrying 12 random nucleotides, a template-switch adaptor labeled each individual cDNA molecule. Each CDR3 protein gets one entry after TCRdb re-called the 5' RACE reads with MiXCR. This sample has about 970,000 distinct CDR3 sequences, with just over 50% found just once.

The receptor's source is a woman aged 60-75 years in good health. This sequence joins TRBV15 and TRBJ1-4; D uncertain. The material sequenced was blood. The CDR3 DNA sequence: TGTGCCACCAGCAGAGAAACAGCAACTAATGAAAAACTGTTTTTT. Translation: CATSRETATNEKLFF.